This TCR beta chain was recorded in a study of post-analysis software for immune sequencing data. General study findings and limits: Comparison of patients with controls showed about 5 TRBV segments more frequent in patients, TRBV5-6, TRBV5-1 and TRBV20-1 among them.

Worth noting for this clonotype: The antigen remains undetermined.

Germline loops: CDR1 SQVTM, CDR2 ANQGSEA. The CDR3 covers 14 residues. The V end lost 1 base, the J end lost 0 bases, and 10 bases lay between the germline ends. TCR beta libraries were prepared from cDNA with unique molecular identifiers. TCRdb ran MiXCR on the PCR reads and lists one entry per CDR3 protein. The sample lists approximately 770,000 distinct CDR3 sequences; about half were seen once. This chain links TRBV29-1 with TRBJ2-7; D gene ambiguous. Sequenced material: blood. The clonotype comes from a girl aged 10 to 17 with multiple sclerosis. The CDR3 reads CSVEAAASSYEQYF. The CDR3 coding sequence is TGCAGCGTTGAAGCGGCAGCGAGCTCCTACGAGCAGTACTTC.